The clone carrying this T cell receptor (beta chain) was recorded once. The data were taken from a study of blood T cell repertoires in COVID-19. Generated by immunoSEQ multiplex PCR, the TCRdb table keeps only in-frame clones and is missing some. The table shows approximately 300,000 clones, with around nine tenths occurring only once. This TCR derives from a man between 60 and 70 years old who had recovered from COVID-19. Sequencing input: PBMCs or T cells enriched from blood (not recorded which).

The CDR3 spells CASAGQGAPGANVLTF. CDR3 nucleotides: TGCGCCAGTGCTGGACAGGGGGCGCCAGGGGCCAACGTCCTGACTTTC. The rearrangement uses TRBV10-2 and TRBJ2-6, with 11 bases fitting TRBD1. The CDR3 consists of 16 residues. Germline CDR1 reads WSHSY; CDR2 reads SAAADI. Germline trimming cut 9 bases from V and 4 bases from J; bases unmatched to any gene: 8.